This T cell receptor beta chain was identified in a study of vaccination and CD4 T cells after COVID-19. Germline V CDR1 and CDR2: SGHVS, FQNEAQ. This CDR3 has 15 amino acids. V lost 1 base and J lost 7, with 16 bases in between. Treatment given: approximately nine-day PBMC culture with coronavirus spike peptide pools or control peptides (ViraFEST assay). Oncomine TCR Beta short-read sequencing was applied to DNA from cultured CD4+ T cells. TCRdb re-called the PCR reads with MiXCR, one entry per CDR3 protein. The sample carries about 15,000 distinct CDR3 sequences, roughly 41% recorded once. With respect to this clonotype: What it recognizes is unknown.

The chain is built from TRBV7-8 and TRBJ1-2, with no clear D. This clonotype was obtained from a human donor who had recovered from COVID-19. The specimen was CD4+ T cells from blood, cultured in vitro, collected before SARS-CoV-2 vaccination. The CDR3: CASSLEGPLYIGYTF. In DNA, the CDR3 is TGTGCCAGCAGCTTAGAAGGGCCGCTCTATATTGGCTACACCTTC.